The T cell receptor (beta chain) under discussion was sequenced for a study of vaccination and CD4 T cells after COVID-19. About the study: Investigators sampled a few convalescent patients at day 14 and days 161 to 241 post-vaccination.

With regard to this clonotype: The antigen is not known.

Indicated time point: late sampling 161 to 241 days after vaccination in a few convalescent patients. Treatment meaning: approximately nine-day PBMC culture with coronavirus spike peptide pools or control peptides (ViraFEST assay). Before TCRs were sequenced, ViraFEST expanded antigen-specific T cells with peptide pools. The Oncomine TCR Beta short-read assay was what sequenced the DNA obtained from cultured CD4+ T cells. TCRdb re-called the PCR reads with MiXCR, one entry per CDR3 protein. Of under 20,000 distinct CDR3 sequences listed, 52% were seen once; the top ten hold 15% to 20%. The source was CD4+ T cells from blood, cultured in vitro, collected about 7 months after SARS-CoV-2 vaccination. The TCR originated in a human donor who had recovered from COVID-19.

The CDR3 sequence is CASSLGPLYEQYF. The CDR3 DNA follows: TGTGCCAGCAGCCTGGGCCCCCTCTACGAGCAGTACTTC. This chain joins TRBV7-3 and TRBJ2-7; D is unresolved. The CDR3 covers 13 residues. The V end lost 5 bases, the J end lost 3 bases, and 11 bases lay between the germline ends. Germline values: CDR1 SGHTA, CDR2 FQGTGA.